This TCR beta chain was captured in a study of lymphopenia after photon versus proton radiotherapy (dated by TCRdb to about 2019). The study in broad terms: The study compared the immunological effects of photon versus proton radiation therapy in patients with gastrointestinal tumors who developed high-grade lymphopenia. A cohort of some 21 patients with gastrointestinal tumors who received either photon or proton therapy and subsequently developed lymphopenia was included. The study was designed to characterize how the impact on the immune system differs between the two radiation modalities.

Of note for this clone: Its specific antigen is unknown. No per-base quality is available; no much larger clone lies one base away.

The method behind the library was the immunoSEQ multiplex PCR assay. T cell repertoires were profiled by deep sequencing of rearranged TCR beta loci, alongside multiparametric flow cytometry. The immuneACCESS repertoire file appears here via TCRdb, limited to in-frame rearrangements. These files lack a portion of the clones; in checked studies, under half of the deficit traces to unresolved V genes, and the cause of the others is not known. The sample has about 40,000 clones on record, about 80% of them singletons. Of the sample, over 20% falls within the top ten clones. The study at large found these results: The survival association was assessed only in patients who died, and better survival with proton therapy was presented by the authors as a possibility rather than a demonstrated result. Among patients across the cohort who died, overall survival time showed an inverse correlation with a larger post-nadir drop in TCR diversity. After the lymphocyte count nadir, photon-treated repertoires showed oligoclonal expansion, especially of CD8+ Temra cells, which drove the drop in diversity. During treatment, patients who received photon therapy lost naive T cells and TCR diversity and gained effector/memory populations, whereas patients who received proton therapy remained relatively stable.

The sample here was peripheral blood, taken from a patient treated with proton-based radiotherapy. The receptor comes from a woman aged 65 to 85 with pancreatic cancer.

The DNA sequence reads TGTGCCAGTAGTATCTCGGGACAGGGAGATACGCAGTATTTT. Protein translation: CASSISGQGDTQYF. Recombination joined TRBV19 with TRBJ2-3, with 9 central nucleotides matching TRBD1. The CDR3 spans 14 residues, from the cysteine through the phenylalanine. Only the CDR3 part of the read is kept: 42 bases, read in frame from the first base. Looking up the germline V gene (reference sequence) yields CDR1 LNHDA and CDR2 SQIVND. Trimming accounts for 3 bases at V and 5 bases at J, while the number of junction bases matched to no gene is 3.